The clone carrying this T cell receptor (beta chain) occurred a few times. CDR3 size: 14 residues. The germline V and J ends were trimmed by 3 bases and 2 bases, with 7 bases remaining between them. Germline V gives CDR1 KGHDR, CDR2 SFDVKD. What was amplified from RNA transcripts were TCR beta CDR3 regions. Researchers ran a first-round RT-PCR on the TCR CDR3 using the HTBI primer set. TCRdb recomputed calls from the multiplex PCR reads with MiXCR, one row per CDR3 protein. The top ten clones hold more than 3% of a sample with roughly 640,000 distinct CDR3 sequences, 16% of them seen once. The data are from a study of T cells in Graves' hyperthyroidism and ophthalmopathy.

The TCR comes from a woman in her thirties or forties with Graves' ophthalmopathy. Specimen: blood. V usage is TRBV24-1 and J usage is TRBJ2-1, with a weak D call TRBD2 (6 bases). The CDR3 region has the DNA TGTGCCACCAGTGATAGGACTACCTACAATGAGCAGTTCTTC. Its protein is CATSDRTTYNEQFF.